A single sample gave rise to the 8 T cell receptor beta chains below, sequenced in a study of blood T cell repertoires in COVID-19. Some clones are missing from TCRdb's copy, which holds only in-frame ones; the method was immunoSEQ multiplex PCR. The table includes a few hundred thousand clones, nearly 90% detected once. The specimen sequenced was peripheral blood. The origin of the receptors is a woman between 40 and 50 years old with COVID-19, enrolled during active disease.

CDR3 DNA sequence: TGTGCCAGCAGTTTCAGGGTAGGAATCACTGAAGCTTTCTTT. This sequence encodes CASSFRVGITEAFF. The J gene is TRBJ1-1, the V gene TRBV27; perhaps TRBD1 as D (5 bases). Between the trimmed V and J ends, which lost 3 bases and 4 bases, there was a span of 12 bases. The CDR3 runs 14 residues. The germline V gene encodes CDR1 MNHEY and CDR2 SMNVEV (reference sequence).

This chain connects TRBV27 to TRBJ1-3; D is undetermined. Germline-derived CDR1 and CDR2 are MNHEY and SMNVEV (reference sequence). V shed 4 bases and J shed 3 bases, with 10 bases lying between them. This CDR3 has 14 amino acids. CDR3 amino acids: CASSYTAGGNTIYF. The DNA for the CDR3 is TGTGCCAGCAGTTATACAGCGGGTGGAAACACCATATATTTT.

A single count supports this clone. J is TRBJ1-3 and V is TRBV7-2; 8 bases map to TRBD1. V lost 0 bases to trimming and J lost 1 base; unmatched junction nucleotides: 8. The CDR3 extends over 18 amino acids. CDR1 is SGHTA, CDR2 FQGNSA, per germline. The CDR3 DNA follows: TGTGCCAGCAGCTTAGCCGCCAGGGGGCGAGATTCTGGAAACACCATATATTTT. It translates to CASSLAARGRDSGNTIYF.

The rearrangement uses TRBV18 and TRBJ1-2, with TRBD1 identical over 7 bases. Germline V gene lookup returns CDR1 KGHSH and CDR2 LQKENI. The J segment lost 3 bases and the V segment lost 3 bases, leaving 7 bases of the junction unmatched. This CDR3 region has 15 residues. The CDR3 spells CASSPKQGRDYGYTF. DNA of the CDR3: TGTGCCAGCTCACCGAAACAGGGGCGAGACTATGGCTACACCTTC.

This clone was seen only once. V usage is TRBV19 and J usage is TRBJ2-3; D gene ambiguous. Between the trimmed V and J ends, which lost 0 bases and 1 base, there was a span of 8 bases. The V gene's germline CDR1 is LNHDA and CDR2 SQIVND (reference sequence). This CDR3 region has 15 residues. The CDR3 DNA reads as TGTGCCAGTAGTATAGATCGACGGGGCACAGATACGCAGTATTTT. This codes for CASSIDRRGTDTQYF.

This clone came up once. J is TRBJ1-6 and V is TRBV12-3 or TRBV12-4; D uncertain. Trimming took off 2 bases at V and 11 bases at J, with 7 bases between the two ends. The CDR3 sequence is 12 residues long. In DNA, the CDR3 is TGTGCCAGCAGTTTATCCGAGACACCCCTCCACTTT. Protein sequence: CASSLSETPLHF.

The V gene is TRBV7-2, the J gene TRBJ1-2, with TRBD1 matching 9 bases. V trimming: 5 bases; J trimming: 4 bases; junction bases outside the gene matches: 8. The CDR3 runs to 15 residues. In germline, CDR1 is SGHTA, CDR2 FQGNSA. CDR3 nucleotide sequence: TGTGCCAGCAGCGCCTACAGGGGGCAGTCCTATGGCTACACCTTC. Amino acid sequence: CASSAYRGQSYGYTF.

The chain carries TRBV2 and TRBJ2-7; 10 nucleotides match TRBD1. This CDR3 comprises 15 residues. V dropped 5 bases and J dropped 7; count of bases not matched to a gene: 11. Germline V CDR1 and CDR2: SNHLY, FYNNEI. DNA of the CDR3: TGTGCCAGCAGTATCTTGAGACAGGGGGCGTGGGAGCAGTACTTC. It codes for CASSILRQGAWEQYF.